Below, 7 T cell receptor beta chains from the same sample are listed, as sequenced in a study of T cells expressing NK-cell markers. TCRdb re-analyzed the 5' RACE reads; it lists each CDR3 protein once, without DNA. Listed are about 460,000 distinct CDR3 sequences; about 1.5% falls within the top ten. Sequences were obtained from blood T cells: a sorted CD56 or NKG2C T cell subset, CD4+ or CD8+ T cells, or bulk PBMC T cells (not recorded which). Receptor source: a woman aged 50 to 60 in good health.

The CDR3 loop reads CASSPGRGGYNEQFF. V usage is TRBV9 and J usage is TRBJ2-1; TCRdb returns TRBD1, unconfirmable since there is no DNA. The CDR3 covers 15 residues. Germline V gene sequence: CDR1 SGDLS, CDR2 YYNGEE. The full variable domain, completed using reference TRBV9 and TRBJ2-1, is DSGVTQTPKHLITATGQRVTLRCSPRSGDLSVYWYQQSLDQGLQFLIQYYNGEERAKGNILERFSAQQFPDLHSELNLSSLELGDSALYFCASSPGRGGYNEQFFGPGTRLTVL.

The rearrangement links TRBV7-9 to TRBJ2-7; the TCRdb D gene call, TRBD2, has no DNA to confirm it. In germline, CDR1 is SEHNR, CDR2 FQNEAQ (reference sequence). The CDR3 sequence is 15 residues long. The CDR3 loop is CASSLRGLAGGEQYF.

This chain uses TRBV29-1 with TRBJ1-2; TCRdb's D call, TRBD1, is unchecked because there is no DNA. Germline CDR1 SQVTM, CDR2 ANQGSEA. This CDR3 region has 15 residues. CDR3: CSVEGLLDRGLGYTF.

The gene calls are TRBV20-1 and TRBJ1-1; the TCRdb call, TRBD1, lacks DNA for checking. CDR1 is DFQATT, CDR2 SNEGSKA, per germline (reference sequence). The CDR3 covers 11 residues. CDR3 amino acids: CSARGGRGAFF.

This chain connects TRBV12-3 or TRBV12-4 to TRBJ2-7; TCRdb outputs TRBD1, but without DNA this stays unchecked. The CDR3 extends over 15 amino acids. CDR3: CASSYGQGLLYEQYF.

This chain links TRBV5-4 with TRBJ2-4; TCRdb proposes TRBD1, but this gene call is untestable without DNA. In germline, CDR1 is SGHNT, CDR2 YYREEE (reference sequence). The length of the CDR3 is 16 residues. CDR3 sequence: CASSSQGARTKNIQYF.

The V and J genes are TRBV5-1 and TRBJ2-5; TCRdb reports TRBD1, a call that lacks DNA to check it against. Germline V gene sequence: CDR1 SGHRS, CDR2 YFSETQ. The CDR3 totals 15 residues. CDR3 residues: CASSTDGGLGETQYF.